The 26 T cell receptor beta chains in this list originate from one sample, sequenced in a study of shared clonotypes between healthy human individuals. Sequenced by immunoSEQ multiplex PCR; TCRdb stores in-frame clones only, minus some. The sample includes approximately 2.4 million clones, almost 96% of them seen just once. The sequenced sample was naive CD4+ T cells sorted from blood. Subset indicated: CD45RA+ positively selected. Every receptor here comes from a man aged 18 to 29 in good health.

The chain combines TRBV27 with TRBJ2-7; D gene ambiguous. Germline CDR1 MNHEY, CDR2 SMNVEV (reference sequence). Trimming pared 0 bases from V and 7 bases from J, leaving 13 bases between. The CDR3 is 14 amino acids. CDR3 nucleotides: TGTGCCAGCAGTTTATCTCCCCACCCCGGGGAGCAGTACTTC. The encoded protein is CASSLSPHPGEQYF.

Remarks on this clone: The same CDR3 also results from other DNA sequences found in this sample. The CDR3 DNA reads as TGCGCCAGCAGCTTGGGGGGGACGGCAGTCTACGAGCAGTACTTC. Translation: CASSLGGTAVYEQYF. This sequence joins TRBV5-1 and TRBJ2-7; D could derive from TRBD1 or TRBD2 (5 bases each). Germline V lookup: CDR1 SGHRS, CDR2 YFSETQ. V gave up 0 bases and J gave up 3 bases, with 13 bases separating them. This CDR3 spans 15 amino acids.

V and J are TRBV10-3 and TRBJ1-6, with D perhaps matching TRBD1 (5 bases). V was cut by 6 bases and J by 0 bases, with 18 bases left in between. Germline V gene lookup returns CDR1 ENHRY and CDR2 SYGVKD. The CDR3 covers 18 residues. As DNA, the CDR3 is TGTGCCATCAGGGATGGGCAGGGAAAGAGCTCCTATAATTCACCCCTCCACTTT. It encodes CAIRDGQGKSSYNSPLHF.

V is TRBV6-1 and J is TRBJ2-3, with D hard to call. Germline V CDR1 and CDR2: MNHNS, SASEGT. The CDR3 sequence is 14 residues long. V lost 4 bases and J lost 8, with 16 bases in between. DNA for the CDR3: TGTGCCAGCAGTGTGGCAGGCGACACGGTTACGCAGTATTTT. Its protein product is CASSVAGDTVTQYF.

The J gene is TRBJ2-3, the V gene TRBV28; 7 bases align to TRBD2. CDR1 is MDHEN and CDR2 is SYDVKM in the germline V gene. The CDR3 spans 14 residues. Germline trimming cut 3 bases from V and 6 bases from J; bases unmatched to any gene: 6. The CDR3 DNA reads TGTGCCAGCAGTTTGCCTAGCGGAGTCGATACGCAGTATTTT. Translated, it gives CASSLPSGVDTQYF. Filled out from reference TRBV28 and TRBJ2-3, the complete variable domain reads DVKVTQSSRYLVKRTGEKVFLECVQDMDHENMFWYRQDPGLGLRLIYFSYDVKMKEKGDIPEGYSVSREKKERFSLILESASTNQTSMYLCASSLPSGVDTQYFGPGTRLTVL.

The genes are TRBV25-1 and TRBJ1-1, with TRBD1 matching 7 bases. This CDR3 contains 17 residues. J lost 2 bases, V lost 4 bases, and 13 bases had no gene match. From germline, CDR1 is MGHDK and CDR2 SYGVNS. The CDR3 sequence is CASSGSPGTAYNTEAFF. The DNA of the CDR3 is TGTGCCAGCAGTGGATCCCCCGGGACAGCTTATAACACTGAAGCTTTCTTT.

Of note for this clone: This CDR3 is also generated by other DNA sequences in the sample. This chain links TRBV10-2 with TRBJ1-5; no firm D call. The CDR3 loop spans 13 amino acids. The V end lost 2 bases, the J end lost 4 bases, and 6 bases lay between the germline ends. Germline loops: CDR1 WSHSY, CDR2 SAAADI. CDR3 in DNA: TGCGCCAGCAGTGAGGGCAGTAATCAGCCCCAGCATTTT. Residues: CASSEGSNQPQHF.

The rearrangement uses TRBV19 and TRBJ2-1; D is uncertain. This CDR3 has 17 residues. Germline CDR1 reads LNHDA; CDR2 reads SQIVND (reference sequence). V gave up 1 base and J gave up 0 bases, with 13 bases separating them. CDR3 protein: CASSIVSVTSSYNEQFF. The CDR3 region has the DNA TGTGCCAGTAGTATAGTATCGGTTACGAGCTCCTACAATGAGCAGTTCTTC.

V is TRBV9 and J is TRBJ2-3; D may be TRBD2 (6 bases). Germline V gene sequence: CDR1 SGDLS, CDR2 YYNGEE. CDR3 length: 15 residues. Between the trimmed V and J ends, which lost 0 bases and 2 bases, there was a span of 10 bases. The DNA for the CDR3 is TGTGCCAGCAGCGTAGGGGCTAGCGTCACAGATACGCAGTATTTT. It encodes CASSVGASVTDTQYF.

V is TRBV10-3 and J is TRBJ2-5; 10 bases map to TRBD1. The ends lost 0 bases at V and 1 base at J; junction bases unmatched: 5. Looked up from germline, CDR1 is ENHRY and CDR2 is SYGVKD. The CDR3 extends over 17 amino acids. The chain's CDR3 is CAISESKGQGFQETQYF. The CDR3 DNA is TGTGCCATCAGTGAGTCGAAGGGACAGGGGTTCCAAGAGACCCAGTACTTC.

This clone appeared once. The V and J genes are TRBV28 and TRBJ1-2; D may be TRBD1 (6 bases). CDR3 size: 13 residues. The germline V gene has CDR1 MDHEN and CDR2 SYDVKM. V was pared by 6 bases and J by 4 bases, with 12 bases between. The CDR3 nucleotides read TGTGCCAGCAGCTCAGGACAGATCTATGGCTACACCTTC. Translating gives CASSSGQIYGYTF.

The J gene is TRBJ2-1, the V gene TRBV10-3; TRBD2 might be the D (6 bases). Per the germline V gene, CDR1 is ENHRY and CDR2 is SYGVKD. V was shortened by 5 bases and J by 6 bases, with 11 bases between the two germline ends. This CDR3 region has 13 residues. The CDR3 nucleotides are TGTGCCATCAGTTCCGGAGGGAGCAATGAGCAGTTCTTC. Residues: CAISSGGSNEQFF.

V is TRBV11-3 and J is TRBJ2-5, with 7 bases that match TRBD2. With V trimmed by 5 bases and J by 3 bases, 6 bases remained unmatched. The CDR3 contains 14 residues. Germline lookup yields CDR1 SGHNT and CDR2 YENEEA. In DNA, the CDR3 is TGTGCCAGCAGCCAAGTGGGGGGGGAAGAGACCCAGTACTTC. Translating it yields CASSQVGGEETQYF.

This clone came up once. V gene TRBV11-2 combines with J gene TRBJ1-3, with D perhaps TRBD1 (6 bases). V was cut by 1 base and J by 3 bases, with 10 bases left in between. Germline V gene lookup returns CDR1 SGHAT and CDR2 FQNNGV. This CDR3 has 15 residues. The CDR3 coding sequence is TGTGCCAGCAGCTTAGGGGGGCAGTATGGAAACACCATATATTTT. Protein sequence: CASSLGGQYGNTIYF.

V and J are TRBV11-2 and TRBJ2-3; D gene ambiguous. V was clipped by 5 bases and J by 3 bases, with 3 bases between them. The CDR3 length is 11 residues. In germline, CDR1 is SGHAT, CDR2 FQNNGV. The CDR3 here is CASSETDTQYF. CDR3 DNA: TGTGCCAGCAGCGAAACAGATACGCAGTATTTT.

The rearrangement uses TRBV5-1 and TRBJ2-7; 10 nucleotides align to TRBD2. V was pared by 4 bases and J by 7 bases, with 11 bases of the junction left unmatched. Germline CDR1 and CDR2: SGHRS and YFSETQ. The CDR3 totals 15 residues. CDR3 in DNA: TGCGCCAGCAGCGCATCTAGCGGGAGCTACGGAGAGCAGTACTTC. Amino acid sequence: CASSASSGSYGEQYF.

The chain links TRBV6-4 to TRBJ2-1, with 9 positions matching TRBD2. The V segment lost 0 bases and the J segment 3 bases; nucleotides outside the gene matches: 6. The V gene's germline CDR1 is MRHNA and CDR2 SNTAGT. CDR3 size: 17 residues. The CDR3 loop reads CASSDSPTSGLYNEQFF. DNA of the CDR3: TGTGCCAGCAGTGACTCCCCGACTAGCGGACTCTACAATGAGCAGTTCTTC.

J is TRBJ2-7 and V is TRBV7-8; tentative D call: TRBD1 (5 bases). Germline-derived CDR1 and CDR2 are SGHVS and FQNEAQ. Trimming removed 2 bases from V and 6 bases from J, with 11 bases in between. The CDR3 is made up of 13 amino acids. The CDR3 here is CASSLSGNGEQYF. In DNA form, the CDR3 reads TGTGCCAGCAGCTTATCAGGGAATGGCGAGCAGTACTTC.

The V and J genes are TRBV19 and TRBJ1-6, with 7 bases identical to TRBD1. V trimming: 8 bases; J trimming: 9 bases; junction bases outside the gene matches: 7. The CDR3 extends over 13 amino acids. Germline assignment: CDR1 LNHDA and CDR2 SQIVND (reference sequence). The CDR3 sequence is CASQGDRASPLHF. CDR3 DNA sequence: TGTGCCAGTCAAGGAGACAGGGCTTCACCCCTCCACTTT.

This sequence joins TRBV6-5 and TRBJ2-5; TRBD2 matches 12 bases. The CDR3 covers 16 residues. The germline gives CDR1 MNHEY, CDR2 SVGAGI. Trimming cost V 2 bases and J 4 bases; bases outside gene matches: 5. DNA for the CDR3: TGTGCCAGCAGTTACGCCCCACTAGCGGGGGGAGAGACCCAGTACTTC. Translated: CASSYAPLAGGETQYF.

The J gene is TRBJ2-4, the V gene TRBV5-1, with no clear D. V dropped 0 bases and J dropped 7 bases, with 2 bases sitting between them. CDR1 is SGHRS, CDR2 YFSETQ, per germline. The CDR3 sequence is 11 residues long. The CDR3, as DNA: TGCGCCAGCAGCTTGGCCAACATTCAGTACTTC. Its translation: CASSLANIQYF.

The V gene is TRBV10-1, the J gene TRBJ1-1; D remains ambiguous. Germline V gene sequence: CDR1 WNHNN, CDR2 SYGVQD (reference sequence). This CDR3 is built from 11 residues. V lost 4 bases, J lost 5 bases, and 5 bases lay in between. The CDR3 region is CASSAGTEAFF. The CDR3 nucleotides are TGCGCCAGCAGTGCGGGGACTGAAGCTTTCTTT.

V is TRBV27 and J is TRBJ1-6; TRBD1 matches 10 bases. This CDR3 region has 15 residues. V shed 5 bases, J shed 7 bases, and the junction held 5 bases outside the gene matches. Germline-derived CDR1 and CDR2 are MNHEY and SMNVEV (reference sequence). This chain's CDR3 is CASSRQGAANSPLHF. CDR3 nucleotides: TGTGCCAGCAGTCGACAGGGGGCGGCGAATTCACCCCTCCACTTT.

Turning to this clone: Other DNA sequences in the same sample also yield this CDR3. The rearrangement joins TRBV20-1 to TRBJ2-3; D not resolved. Germline V gives CDR1 DFQATT, CDR2 SNEGSKA (reference sequence). Trimming shortened V by 6 bases and J by 0 bases, and 4 bases separated the two germline ends. The CDR3 spans 11 residues. CDR3 nucleotide sequence: TGCAGTGCCTCTAGCACAGATACGCAGTATTTT. Translating it yields CSASSTDTQYF.

The genes are TRBV7-9 and TRBJ1-2; D call uncertain. CDR3 length: 12 residues. The germline V and J ends were trimmed by 4 bases and 4 bases, with 7 bases remaining between them. Germline-derived CDR1 and CDR2 are SEHNR and FQNEAQ (reference sequence). The CDR3 DNA follows: TGTGCCAGCAGCTCTCGGAGCTATGGCTACACCTTC. Translated: CASSSRSYGYTF.

The V call is TRBV6-1, the J call TRBJ1-1; D is undetermined. Germline CDR1 MNHNS, CDR2 SASEGT. The CDR3 extends over 11 amino acids. V was trimmed by 8 bases and J by 0 bases, leaving 4 bases between them. As DNA, the CDR3 is TGTGCCAGCGAGCTGAACACTGAAGCTTTCTTT. It translates to CASELNTEAFF.